This TCR beta chain originates from a study of a mutant IDH1 vaccine in newly diagnosed glioma (dated by TCRdb to 2020 to 2023). Some background on the complete study: In the chemotherapy-containing groups, vaccination started alongside temozolomide cycles, whereas in patients who had radiotherapy alone it started 4-6 weeks after radiotherapy. Of the 25 to 35 patients who were treated, around 62% were male and 37.5% were female, and the mean age was approximately 40 years. Before enrollment, patients had received standard therapy of radiotherapy alone, temozolomide alone, or radiochemotherapy with temozolomide; most received the combination. The week-35 safety follow-up was designated visit V12, and the week-47 end of study was designated visit V13. Six visits were used for peripheral blood collection: V03 (baseline), V05, V07, V10, V12 and V13. For exploratory analyses, longitudinal TCRB deep sequencing was carried out in 25 treated patients wherever samples were available.

The meaning of the sample's time point label: week 35, safety follow-up. A 20-mer mutant IDH1 peptide at 300 micrograms in Montanide made up each vaccine dose, which was injected subcutaneously together with topical imiquimod. Across visits V03 through V10, patients got a total of eight vaccinations, given in weeks 1, 3, 5, 7, 11, 15, 19 and 23. The donors had newly diagnosed IDH1-mutant astrocytomas of WHO grade 3 or 4 that showed loss of nuclear ATRX. The samples were drawn from NOA16, a multicentre, single-arm, open-label phase I trial in Germany that tested a mutant IDH1 peptide vaccine in humans for the first time. Genomic DNA for TCRB sequencing was extracted from EDTA blood using the DNeasy Blood and Tissue Kit. What the work shows at the level of the full study, not this receptor alone: Across multiple MHC alleles, vaccine-induced immune responses were seen in around 93% of patients. According to the authors, sample limitations meant that analyses of patient blood samples could not be reproduced. Pseudoprogression appeared unrelated to alterations in the top peripheral T cell clonotypes detected by TCRB sequencing. Selection of PBMC samples for TCRB deep sequencing was based on availability.

On this clone itself: Its antigen has not been determined. No qualities accompany the bases; no much larger clone lies one base away.

Its CDR3 holds 16 amino acids, cysteine through phenylalanine. The DNA shown is the 48-base CDR3, in frame from base 1. V is pared back by 3 bases and J by 0 bases, with 12 bases lying between the germline termini. The germline V gene (reference sequence) sets CDR1 to LNHDA and CDR2 to SQIVND. The library was prepared using the immunoSEQ multiplex PCR assay. Rearranged TCR beta chain sequences were amplified with the hsTCRB Kit following the manufacturer's protocol. Sequencing of TCRB libraries was carried out on an Illumina MiSeq. As for the authors' bioinformatics: The proprietary platform of the kit vendor was used for demultiplexing, trimming and gene mapping. TCRdb mirrors the immuneACCESS table, restricted to in-frame sequences. Some clones are absent from its copies; in checked studies, under half trace to an unresolved V gene, and the reason for the others is unknown. The V and J calls and the clone size are those of that table, but D and trimming were determined from the DNA. The sample profile shows approximately 60,000 clones; 74% of them were found once. Roughly 5% of the sample goes to the ten largest clones.

The input for sequencing was PBMCs, taken from a glioma patient whose treatment included an IDH1 peptide vaccine. The rearranged chain carries TRBV19 and TRBJ2-1, with TRBD2 perhaps the D gene, on 6 matching bases. The source is a middle-aged man with glioma. The encoded CDR3 is CASSIFSGSSYNEQFF. The DNA sequence is TGTGCCAGTAGTATCTTTAGCGGTAGCTCCTACAATGAGCAGTTCTTC.